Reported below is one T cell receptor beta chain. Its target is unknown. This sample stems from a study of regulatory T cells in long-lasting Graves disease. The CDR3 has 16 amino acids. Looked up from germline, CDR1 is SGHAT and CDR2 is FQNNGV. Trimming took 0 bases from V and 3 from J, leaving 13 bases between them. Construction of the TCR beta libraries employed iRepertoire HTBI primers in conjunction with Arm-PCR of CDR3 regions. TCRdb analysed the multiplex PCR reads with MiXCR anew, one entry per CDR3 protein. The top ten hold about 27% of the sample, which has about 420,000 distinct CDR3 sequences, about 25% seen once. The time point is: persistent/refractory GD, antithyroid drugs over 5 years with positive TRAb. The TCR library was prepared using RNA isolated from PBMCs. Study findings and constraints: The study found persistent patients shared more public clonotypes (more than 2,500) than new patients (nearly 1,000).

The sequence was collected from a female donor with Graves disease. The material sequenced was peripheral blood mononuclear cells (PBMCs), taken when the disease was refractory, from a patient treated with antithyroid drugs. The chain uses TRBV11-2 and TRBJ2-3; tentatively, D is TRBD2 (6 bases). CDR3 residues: CASSLEGHGGTDTQYF. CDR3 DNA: TGTGCCAGCAGCTTAGAAGGGCACGGGGGAACAGATACGCAGTATTTT.